A single sample gave rise to the 13 T cell receptor beta chains below, sequenced in a study of beta chain features in type 1 diabetes. The whole isolated RNA underwent reverse transcription, so sequencing captured expressed TCRB transcripts. Here immunoSEQ multiplex PCR was the method, and the copy in TCRdb shows in-frame clones only, minus some. The repertoire includes more than 300,000 clones, about a tenth of them detected once, and over 0.95% sits in the top ten. General study points: All four CD4+ subsets from Type 1 diabetes patients carried moderately but significantly shorter TCRB CDR3s.

Their recognized antigens are unknown. The sample comprised central memory CD4+ T cells from blood. The receptors here all came from a man aged 30 to 45 with type 1 diabetes.

This clone has only a few counts. V gene TRBV5-6 combines with J gene TRBJ2-7; 9 nucleotides line up with TRBD1. This CDR3 comprises 12 residues. Germline V CDR1 and CDR2: SGHDT, YYEEEE. V gave up 4 bases and J gave up 9 bases; unmatched junction bases: 5. CDR3 in amino acids: CASSGDRVVQYF. The CDR3 DNA follows: TGTGCCAGCAGCGGGGACAGGGTTGTGCAGTACTTC.

In its sample, this clone was seen a few times. The chain carries TRBV2 and TRBJ2-5, with D maybe TRBD1 (6 bases). The V gene lost 8 bases and the J gene lost 5 bases, with 15 bases spanning the gap. The germline V gene has CDR1 SNHLY and CDR2 FYNNEI. The CDR3 is made up of 13 amino acids. The CDR3 region has the DNA TGTGCCAGCTTAGGAAACAGGGAGGAGACCCAGTACTTC. Its translation is CASLGNREETQYF.

The table lists this clone with a few counts. V gene TRBV6-5 combines with J gene TRBJ2-7, with D uncertain. The length of the CDR3 is 13 residues. The germline gives CDR1 MNHEY, CDR2 SVGAGI. V was cut by 0 bases and J by 3 bases, with 6 bases left in between. The CDR3 nucleotides read TGTGCCAGCAGTTACTCACTAAGCTACGAGCAGTACTTC. Protein sequence: CASSYSLSYEQYF.

The chain uses TRBV29-1 and TRBJ2-6; tentatively, D is TRBD1 or TRBD2 (5 bases each). Germline CDR1 SQVTM, CDR2 ANQGSEA. Trimming took 1 base from V and 4 from J, leaving 5 bases between them. The CDR3 length is 13 residues. CDR3 residues: CSVEGDGANVLTF. CDR3 sequence (DNA): TGCAGCGTTGAAGGGGACGGGGCCAACGTCCTGACTTTC. The complete variable domain, with remaining parts taken from reference TRBV29-1 and TRBJ2-6, reads SAVISQKPSRDICQRGTSLTIQCQVDSQVTMMFWYRQQPGQSLTLIATANQGSEATYESGFVIDKFPISRPNLTFSTLTVSNMSPEDSSIYLCSVEGDGANVLTFGAGSRLTVL.

The rearrangement uses TRBV6-6 and TRBJ2-7; 11 nucleotides align to TRBD2. Germline V gene lookup returns CDR1 MNHNY and CDR2 SVGAGI (reference sequence). This CDR3 is 15 amino acids long. After removal of 6 bases from V and 5 bases from J, the junction contained 9 bases not matched to a gene. The DNA of the CDR3 is TGTGCCAGCAGGGATTTAGCGGGGGGGACCCACGAGCAGTACTTC. Translated, it gives CASRDLAGGTHEQYF.

This clone has just a few counts. This chain connects TRBV14 to TRBJ2-3; weak D call: TRBD2 (6 bases). V was trimmed by 2 bases and J by 2 bases, leaving 11 bases between them. CDR3 length: 15 amino acids. The V gene's germline CDR1 is SGHDN and CDR2 FVKESK. In DNA form, the CDR3 reads TGTGCCAGCAGCCAAAGACTAGACCTCACAGATACGCAGTATTTT. It codes for CASSQRLDLTDTQYF. Using reference TRBV14 and TRBJ2-3 for the parts outside the CDR3, the full variable domain is EAGVTQFPSHSVIEKGQTVTLRCDPISGHDNLYWYRRVMGKEIKFLLHFVKESKQDESGMPNNRFLAERTGGTYSTLKVQPAELEDSGVYFCASSQRLDLTDTQYFGPGTRLTVL.

This clone occurred many times. The chain uses TRBV4-3 and TRBJ1-6; D is unresolved. The CDR3 length is 15 residues. V was trimmed by 3 bases and J by 6 bases, leaving 12 bases between them. The V gene's germline CDR1 is LGHNA and CDR2 YSLEER. DNA of the CDR3: TGCGCCAGCAGCCAGAATAGCGGGAGTAATTCACCCCTCCACTTT. Amino acids: CASSQNSGSNSPLHF.

The gene calls are TRBV10-2 and TRBJ2-3; 14 bases map to TRBD2. The germline V gene encodes CDR1 WSHSY and CDR2 SAAADI. V was clipped by 9 bases and J by 2 bases; unmatched bases: 4. This CDR3 comprises 15 residues. CDR3 coding DNA: TGCGCCAGTCGGACTAGCGGGGGGAACACAGATACGCAGTATTTT. This encodes CASRTSGGNTDTQYF.

This clone occurred a few times. The V call is TRBV30, the J call TRBJ1-6; TRBD1 is a possible D gene (6 bases). Trimming took off 2 bases at V and 9 bases at J, with 14 bases between the two ends. This CDR3 is built from 14 residues. The germline V gene encodes CDR1 GTSNPN and CDR2 SVGIG (reference sequence). In nucleotides, the CDR3 is TGTGCCTGGAGTAGAGGACAGCCCCTTTCACCCCTCCACTTT. Its protein is CAWSRGQPLSPLHF.

The sample holds many counts of this clone. The CDR3 region has the DNA TGTGCCAGCTCGCAGACAGGGCTGGGCAATCAGCCCCAGCATTTT. This codes for CASSQTGLGNQPQHF. The chain recombines TRBV18 with TRBJ1-5, with TRBD1 matching 7 bases. The CDR3 is 15 residues long. In germline, CDR1 is KGHSH, CDR2 LQKENI. With V trimmed by 6 bases and J by 2 bases, 7 bases remained unmatched.

J is TRBJ1-1 and V is TRBV5-1; D is perhaps TRBD1 (5 bases). Between the trimmed V and J ends, which lost 1 base and 7 bases, there was a span of 8 bases. Germline values: CDR1 SGHRS, CDR2 YFSETQ. CDR3 length equals 12 residues. In DNA, the CDR3 is TGCGCCAGCAGCTTGATCGACAGTGAAGCTTTCTTT. Protein sequence: CASSLIDSEAFF.

The table lists this clone with a few counts. Other DNA sequences in this sample translate to the same CDR3. The rearrangement links TRBV18 to TRBJ2-5, with 7 bases matching TRBD2. In germline, CDR1 is KGHSH, CDR2 LQKENI. This CDR3 region has 13 residues. Trimming cost V 3 bases and J 5 bases; bases outside gene matches: 3. CDR3 protein: CASSPQGGETQYF. CDR3 nucleotides: TGTGCCAGCTCACCGCAGGGAGGGGAGACCCAGTACTTC. Full variable domain (missing parts from reference TRBV18 and TRBJ2-5): NAGVMQNPRHLVRRRGQEARLRCSPMKGHSHVYWYRQLPEEGLKFMVYLQKENIIDESGMPKERFSAEFPKEGPSILRIQQVVRGDSAAYFCASSPQGGETQYFGPGTRLLVL.

The rearrangement uses TRBV5-4 and TRBJ2-7; D call uncertain. Germline V gene sequence: CDR1 SGHNT, CDR2 YYREEE (reference sequence). The length of the CDR3 is 13 residues. V dropped 0 bases and J dropped 0 bases, with 4 bases sitting between them. CDR3 DNA sequence: TGTGCCAGCAGCTTGGTGAGCTCCTACGAGCAGTACTTC. This translates into CASSLVSSYEQYF.